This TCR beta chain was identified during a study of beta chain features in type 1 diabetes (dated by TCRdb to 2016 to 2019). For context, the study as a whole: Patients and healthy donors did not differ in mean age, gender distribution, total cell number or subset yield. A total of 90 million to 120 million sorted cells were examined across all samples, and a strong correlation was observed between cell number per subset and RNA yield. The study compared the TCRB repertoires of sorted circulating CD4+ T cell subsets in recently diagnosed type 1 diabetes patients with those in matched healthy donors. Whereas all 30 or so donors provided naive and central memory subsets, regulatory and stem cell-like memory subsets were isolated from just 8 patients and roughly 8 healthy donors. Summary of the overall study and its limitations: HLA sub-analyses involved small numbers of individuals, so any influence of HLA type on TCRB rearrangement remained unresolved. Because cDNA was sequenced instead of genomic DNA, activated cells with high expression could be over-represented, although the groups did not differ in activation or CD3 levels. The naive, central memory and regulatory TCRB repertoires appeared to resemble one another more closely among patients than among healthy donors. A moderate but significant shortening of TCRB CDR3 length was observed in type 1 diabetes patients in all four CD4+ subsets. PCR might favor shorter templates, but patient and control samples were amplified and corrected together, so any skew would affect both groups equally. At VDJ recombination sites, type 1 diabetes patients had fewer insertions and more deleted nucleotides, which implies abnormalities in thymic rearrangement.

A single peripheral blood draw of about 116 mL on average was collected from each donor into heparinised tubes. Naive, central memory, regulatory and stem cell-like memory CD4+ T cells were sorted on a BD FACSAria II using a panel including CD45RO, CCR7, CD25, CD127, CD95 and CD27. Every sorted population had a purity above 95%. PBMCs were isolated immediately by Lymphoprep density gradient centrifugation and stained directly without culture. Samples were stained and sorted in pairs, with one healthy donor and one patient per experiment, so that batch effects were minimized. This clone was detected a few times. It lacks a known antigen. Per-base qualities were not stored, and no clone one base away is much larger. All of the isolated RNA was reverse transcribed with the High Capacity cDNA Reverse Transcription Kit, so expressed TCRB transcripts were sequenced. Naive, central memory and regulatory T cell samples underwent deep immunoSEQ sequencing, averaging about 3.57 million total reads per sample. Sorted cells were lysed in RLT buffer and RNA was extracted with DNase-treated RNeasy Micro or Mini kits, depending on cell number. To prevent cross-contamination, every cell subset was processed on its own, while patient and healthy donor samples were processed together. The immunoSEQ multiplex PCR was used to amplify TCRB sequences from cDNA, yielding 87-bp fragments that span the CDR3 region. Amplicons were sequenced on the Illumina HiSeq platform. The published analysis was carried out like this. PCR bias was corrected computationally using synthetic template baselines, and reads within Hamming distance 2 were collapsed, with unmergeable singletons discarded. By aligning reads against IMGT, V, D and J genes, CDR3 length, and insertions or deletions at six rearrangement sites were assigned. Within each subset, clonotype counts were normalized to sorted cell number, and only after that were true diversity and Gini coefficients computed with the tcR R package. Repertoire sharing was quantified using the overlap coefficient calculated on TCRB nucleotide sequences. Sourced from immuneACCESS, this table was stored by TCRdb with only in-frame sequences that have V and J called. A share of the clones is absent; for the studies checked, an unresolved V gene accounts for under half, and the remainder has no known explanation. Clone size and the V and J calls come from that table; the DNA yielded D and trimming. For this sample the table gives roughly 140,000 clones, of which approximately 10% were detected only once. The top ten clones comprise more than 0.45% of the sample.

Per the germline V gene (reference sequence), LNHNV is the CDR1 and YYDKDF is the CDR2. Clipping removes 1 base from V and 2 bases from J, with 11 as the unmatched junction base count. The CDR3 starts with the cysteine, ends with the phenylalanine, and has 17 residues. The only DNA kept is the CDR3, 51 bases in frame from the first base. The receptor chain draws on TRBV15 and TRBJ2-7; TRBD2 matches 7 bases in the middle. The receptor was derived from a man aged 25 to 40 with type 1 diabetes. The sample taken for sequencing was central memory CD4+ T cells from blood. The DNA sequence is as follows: TGTGCCACCAGCAGAGTGGCCCTAGCGGAGCTTACCTACGAGCAGTACTTC. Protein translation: CATSRVALAELTYEQYF.